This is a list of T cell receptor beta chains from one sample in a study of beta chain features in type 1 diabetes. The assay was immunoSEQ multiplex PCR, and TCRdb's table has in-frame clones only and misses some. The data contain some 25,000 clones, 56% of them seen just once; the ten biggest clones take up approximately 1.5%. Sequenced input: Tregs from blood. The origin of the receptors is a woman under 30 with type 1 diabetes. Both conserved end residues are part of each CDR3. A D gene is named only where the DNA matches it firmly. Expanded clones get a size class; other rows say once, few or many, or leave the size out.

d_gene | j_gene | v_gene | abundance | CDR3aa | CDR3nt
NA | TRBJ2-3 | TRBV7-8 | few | CASSLLMSGTDTQYF | TGTGCCAGCAGCCTCCTTATGAGCGGCACAGATACGCAGTATTTT
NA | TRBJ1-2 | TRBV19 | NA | CASSFGQNYGYTF | TGTGCCAGTAGTTTCGGACAAAACTATGGCTACACCTTC
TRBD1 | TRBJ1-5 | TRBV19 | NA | CASTTRGQGGSNQPQHF | TGTGCCAGTACCACCCGGGGACAGGGAGGTAGCAATCAGCCCCAGCATTTT
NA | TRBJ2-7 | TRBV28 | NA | CASSTGLYEQYF | TGTGCCAGCTCCACAGGGCTCTACGAGCAGTACTTC
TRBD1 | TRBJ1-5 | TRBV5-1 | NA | CASSSGTANQPQHF | TGCGCCAGCAGCTCCGGGACAGCTAATCAGCCCCAGCATTTT
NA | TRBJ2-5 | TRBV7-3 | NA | CASSFFGQQETQYF | TGTGCCAGCAGCTTCTTTGGACAGCAAGAGACCCAGTACTTC
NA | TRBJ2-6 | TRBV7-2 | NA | CASSAGLTGANVLTF | TGTGCCAGCAGCGCGGGGCTCACTGGGGCCAACGTCCTGACTTTC
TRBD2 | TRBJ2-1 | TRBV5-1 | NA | CASSLGDPGLAGGSYNEQFF | TGCGCCAGCAGCTTGGGGGATCCGGGACTAGCGGGAGGGTCCTACAATGAGCAGTTCTTC
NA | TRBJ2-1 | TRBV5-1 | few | CASTIAIGGDNEQFF | TGCGCCAGCACCATCGCAATCGGGGGAGACAATGAGCAGTTCTTC
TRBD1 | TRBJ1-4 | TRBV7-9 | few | CASSLFPGQIGEKLFF | TGTGCCAGCAGCCTCTTCCCGGGACAGATAGGCGAAAAACTGTTTTTT
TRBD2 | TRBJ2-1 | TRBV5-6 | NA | CASSMGLGAYNEQFF | TGTGCCAGCAGCATGGGACTAGGGGCCTACAATGAGCAGTTCTTC
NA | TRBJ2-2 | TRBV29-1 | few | CSVIMLAWTGELFF | TGCAGCGTTATAATGCTAGCGTGGACCGGGGAGCTGTTTTTT
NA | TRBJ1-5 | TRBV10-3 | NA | CAISEQLEGDHQPQHF | TGTGCCATCAGTGAACAATTAGAGGGGGACCATCAGCCCCAGCATTTT
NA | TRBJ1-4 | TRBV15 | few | CATSRDPLGGGEKLFF | TGTGCCACCAGCAGAGATCCGCTCGGGGGTGGTGAAAAACTGTTTTTT
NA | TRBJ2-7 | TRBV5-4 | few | CASSPQRRSYEQYF | TGTGCCAGCAGCCCCCAGCGGAGGTCCTACGAGCAGTACTTC
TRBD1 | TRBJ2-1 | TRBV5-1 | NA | CASSLTSGTNRGNEQFF | TGCGCCAGCAGCTTGACCTCCGGGACCAACAGGGGCAATGAGCAGTTCTTC
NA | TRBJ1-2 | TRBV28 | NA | CASRKGHNYGYTF | TGTGCCAGCAGAAAGGGACACAACTATGGCTACACCTTC
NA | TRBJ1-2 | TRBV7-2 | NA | CASSPALEGYGYTF | TGTGCCAGCAGCCCCGCTCTTGAGGGCTATGGCTACACCTTC
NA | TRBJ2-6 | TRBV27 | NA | CASRSPSSGANVLTF | TGTGCCAGCAGGTCCCCCTCCTCTGGGGCCAACGTCCTGACTTTC
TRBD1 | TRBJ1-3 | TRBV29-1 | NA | CSVGTTGGTIYF | TGCAGCGTTGGGACGACAGGGGGCACCATATATTTT
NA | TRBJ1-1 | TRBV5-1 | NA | CASSFGGLGDWEAFF | TGCGCCAGCAGCTTCGGCGGGTTGGGAGATTGGGAAGCTTTCTTT
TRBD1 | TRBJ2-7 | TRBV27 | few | CASSLTGYEQYF | TGTGCCAGCAGTTTGACAGGGTACGAGCAGTACTTC
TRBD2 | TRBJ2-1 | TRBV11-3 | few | CASSLTSGSWNEQFF | TGTGCCAGCAGCTTAACTAGCGGGAGTTGGAATGAGCAGTTCTTC
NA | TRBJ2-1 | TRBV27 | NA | CASSLFVGAYNEQFF | TGTGCCAGCAGTTTATTTGTGGGAGCCTACAATGAGCAGTTCTTC
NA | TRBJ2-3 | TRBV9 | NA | CASSVASTDTQYF | TGTGCCAGCAGCGTAGCTAGCACAGATACGCAGTATTTT
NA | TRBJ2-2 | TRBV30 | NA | CAWTSGRAGELFF | TGTGCCTGGACATCTGGGAGAGCCGGGGAGCTGTTTTTT
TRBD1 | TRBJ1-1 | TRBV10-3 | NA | CAIRPGQGASDTEAFF | TGTGCCATCAGACCGGGACAGGGGGCATCGGACACTGAAGCTTTCTTT